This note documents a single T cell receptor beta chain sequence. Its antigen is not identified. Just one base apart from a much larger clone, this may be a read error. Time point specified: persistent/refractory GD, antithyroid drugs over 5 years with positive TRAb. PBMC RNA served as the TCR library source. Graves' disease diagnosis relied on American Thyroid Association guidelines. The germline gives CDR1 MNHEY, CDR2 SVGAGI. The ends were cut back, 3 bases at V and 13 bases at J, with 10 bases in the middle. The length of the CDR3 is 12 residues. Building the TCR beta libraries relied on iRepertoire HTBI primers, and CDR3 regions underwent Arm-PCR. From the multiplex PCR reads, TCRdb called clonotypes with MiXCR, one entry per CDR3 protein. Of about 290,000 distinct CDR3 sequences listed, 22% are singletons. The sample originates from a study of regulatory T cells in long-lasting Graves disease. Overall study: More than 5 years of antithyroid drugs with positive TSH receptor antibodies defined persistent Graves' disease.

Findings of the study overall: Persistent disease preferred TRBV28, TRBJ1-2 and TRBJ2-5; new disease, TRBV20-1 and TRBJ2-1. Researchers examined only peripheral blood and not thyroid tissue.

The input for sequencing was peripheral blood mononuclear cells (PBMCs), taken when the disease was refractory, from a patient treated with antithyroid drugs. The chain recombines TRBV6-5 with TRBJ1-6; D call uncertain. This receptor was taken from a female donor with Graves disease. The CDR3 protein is CASSYGEDPLHF. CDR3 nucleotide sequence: TGTGCCAGCAGTTATGGCGAGGATCCCCTCCACTTT.